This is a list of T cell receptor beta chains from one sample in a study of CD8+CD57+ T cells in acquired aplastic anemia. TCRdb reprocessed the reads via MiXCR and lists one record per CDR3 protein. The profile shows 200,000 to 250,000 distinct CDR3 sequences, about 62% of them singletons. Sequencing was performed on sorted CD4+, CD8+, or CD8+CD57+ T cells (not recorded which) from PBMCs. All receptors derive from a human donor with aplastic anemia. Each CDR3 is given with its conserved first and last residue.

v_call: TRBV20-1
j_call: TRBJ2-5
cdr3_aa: CSARSGGETQYF

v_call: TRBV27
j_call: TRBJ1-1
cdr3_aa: CASSLKGSPNTEAFF

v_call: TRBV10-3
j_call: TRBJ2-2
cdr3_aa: CAISEQIAGSTGELFF

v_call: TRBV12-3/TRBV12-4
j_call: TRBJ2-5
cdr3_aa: CASSLDREVETQYF

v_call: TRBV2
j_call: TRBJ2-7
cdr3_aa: CASSPQGQSYEQYF

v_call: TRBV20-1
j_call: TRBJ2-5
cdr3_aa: CSARRRELGETQYF

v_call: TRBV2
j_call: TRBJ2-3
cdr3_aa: CALGGVDTQYF

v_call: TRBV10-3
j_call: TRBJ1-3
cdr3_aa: CAIGNPGVGNTIYF

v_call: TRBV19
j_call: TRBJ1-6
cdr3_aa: CASSIWEGVNSPLHF

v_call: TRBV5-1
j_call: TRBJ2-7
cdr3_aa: CASSSPGQGDEQYF

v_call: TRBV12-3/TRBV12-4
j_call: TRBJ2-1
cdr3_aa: CASSSGTSGGFEQFF

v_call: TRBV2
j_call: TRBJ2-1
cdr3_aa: CASSVSGGNNEQFF

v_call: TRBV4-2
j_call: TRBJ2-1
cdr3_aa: CASSPNVGGGASNEQFF

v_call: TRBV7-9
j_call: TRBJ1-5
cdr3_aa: CASSYSSSGQPQHF

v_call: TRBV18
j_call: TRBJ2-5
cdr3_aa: CASSRYGETQYF

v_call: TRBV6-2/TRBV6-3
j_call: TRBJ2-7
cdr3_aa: CASNMDSLPLTGGGQHF

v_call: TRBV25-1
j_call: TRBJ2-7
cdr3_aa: CASTGTSGGKLYEQYF

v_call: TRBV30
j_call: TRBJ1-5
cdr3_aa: CAWSVQGGSNQPQHF

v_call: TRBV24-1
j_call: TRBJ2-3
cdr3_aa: CATSDASGTEDTQYF

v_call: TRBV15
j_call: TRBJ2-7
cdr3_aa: CATSRGGTSGAYEQYF

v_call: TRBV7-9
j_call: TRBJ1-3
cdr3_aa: CASSSSWGQGNTIYF

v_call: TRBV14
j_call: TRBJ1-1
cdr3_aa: CASSQVRQGGTEAFF

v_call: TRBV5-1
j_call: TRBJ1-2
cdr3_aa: CASSKGAGTEAYGYTF

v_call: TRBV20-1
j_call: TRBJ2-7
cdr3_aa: CSARGTEGDWEQYF

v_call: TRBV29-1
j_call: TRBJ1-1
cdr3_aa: CSALTGGLTEAFF

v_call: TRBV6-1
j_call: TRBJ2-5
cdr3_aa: CASSEWDGGAQETQYF

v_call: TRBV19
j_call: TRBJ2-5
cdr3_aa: CASSRGGLQETQYF

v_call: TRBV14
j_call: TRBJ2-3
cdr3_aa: CASSQVGGYTDTQYF